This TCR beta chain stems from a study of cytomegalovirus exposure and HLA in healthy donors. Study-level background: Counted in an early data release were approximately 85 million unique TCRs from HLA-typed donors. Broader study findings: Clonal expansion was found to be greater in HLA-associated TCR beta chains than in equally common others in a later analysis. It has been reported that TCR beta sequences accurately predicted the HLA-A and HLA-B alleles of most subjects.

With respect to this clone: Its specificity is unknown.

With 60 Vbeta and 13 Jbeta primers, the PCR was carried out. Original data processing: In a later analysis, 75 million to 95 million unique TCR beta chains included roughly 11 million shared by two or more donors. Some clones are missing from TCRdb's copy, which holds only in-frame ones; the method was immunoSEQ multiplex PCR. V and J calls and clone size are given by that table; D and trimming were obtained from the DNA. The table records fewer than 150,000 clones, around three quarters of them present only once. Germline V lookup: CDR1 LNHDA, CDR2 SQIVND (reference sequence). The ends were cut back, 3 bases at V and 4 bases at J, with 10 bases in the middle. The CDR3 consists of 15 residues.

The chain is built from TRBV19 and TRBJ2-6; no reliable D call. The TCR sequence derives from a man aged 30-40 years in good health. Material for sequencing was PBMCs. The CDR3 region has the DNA TGTGCCAGTAGTATTTGGCTTGGCGGGGCCAACGTCCTGACTTTC. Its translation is CASSIWLGGANVLTF.